The 30 T cell receptor beta chains below were found in one sample sequenced in a study of PD-L1 blockade in urothelial cancer. Repertoires were generated with immunoSEQ multiplex PCR, while TCRdb's copy carries only in-frame clones and drops some. The sample lists tens of thousands of clones, around 91% occurring once. Stated time point: pretreatment peripheral blood. The sequences come from PBMCs, collected around atezolizumab (anti-PD-L1) treatment. These receptors were collected from a man in his 60s with urothelial cancer.

This rearrangement joins TRBV7-2 to TRBJ1-6, with D possibly being TRBD1 (6 bases). There are 15 residues in the CDR3. Germline assignment: CDR1 SGHTA and CDR2 FQGNSA. With 4 bases removed from V and 4 bases from J, the gap between germline ends came to 11 bases. CDR3 coding DNA: TGTGCCAGCAGCTGGCAAGGACAGTATAATTCACCCCTCCACTTT. Protein product: CASSWQGQYNSPLHF. Drawing the rest from reference TRBV7-2 and TRBJ1-6, the complete variable domain is GAGVSQSPSNKVTEKGKDVELRCDPISGHTALYWYRQSLGQGLEFLIYFQGNSAPDKSGLPSDRFSAERTGGSVSTLTIQRTQQEDSAVYLCASSWQGQYNSPLHFGNGTRLTVT.

V gene TRBV4-1 combines with J gene TRBJ2-7; D is possibly TRBD2 (5 bases). CDR3 length: 14 residues. The V and J ends lost 4 bases and 2 bases respectively, with 12 bases between them. In germline, CDR1 is MGHRA, CDR2 YSYEKL. The CDR3 nucleotides are TGCGCCAGCAGCCCTGAGGGCAGAGCCTACGAGCAGTACTTC. The encoded protein is CASSPEGRAYEQYF.

This chain joins TRBV21-1 and TRBJ2-7; TRBD1 is taken as the D call from the table, unchecked against the DNA. TRBV21-1 is recorded as a pseudogene. The CDR3 extends over 12 amino acids. This chain's CDR3 is CASSGPGVEQYF. The CDR3, as DNA: TGTGCCAGCAGCGGACCAGGGGTCGAGCAGTACTTC.

The chain recombines TRBV29-1 with TRBJ2-3; 8 bases are shared with TRBD2. This CDR3 region has 15 residues. The J segment lost 6 bases and the V segment lost 5 bases, leaving 13 bases of the junction unmatched. The germline CDR1 and CDR2 sequences are SQVTM and ANQGSEA. The CDR3 reads CSVRGLVRGPDTQYF. The CDR3 region has the DNA TGCAGCGTTCGGGGACTAGTGAGGGGACCGGATACGCAGTATTTT.

The chain links TRBV6-5 to TRBJ2-1, with D possibly TRBD2 on 5 matching bases. The CDR3 runs 15 residues. Germline V gives CDR1 MNHEY, CDR2 SVGAGI. Trimming stripped 0 bases from V and 1 base from J, with 7 bases between. The CDR3 bases are TGTGCCAGCAGTTACTCGAGGGCGTCCTACAATGAGCAGTTCTTC. It encodes CASSYSRASYNEQFF.

V is TRBV19 and J is TRBJ2-1, with D hard to call. This CDR3 contains 14 residues. Germline assignment: CDR1 LNHDA and CDR2 SQIVND (reference sequence). Trimming left V 3 bases short and J 10 bases short, with 16 bases between. CDR3 sequence reads: CASSIAPPRGEQFF. CDR3 DNA sequence: TGTGCCAGTAGTATCGCCCCCCCCCGTGGCGAGCAGTTCTTC.

V and J are TRBV7-8 and TRBJ1-5; 10 bases agree with TRBD1. CDR1 and CDR2 (germline): SGHVS, FQNEAQ. V was pared by 6 bases and J by 4 bases, with 6 bases of the junction left unmatched. CDR3 length: 15 amino acids. The CDR3 coding sequence is TGTGCCAGCAGTTGGGGACAGGGGCAAAATCAGCCCCAGCATTTT. Amino acids: CASSWGQGQNQPQHF.

The chain couples TRBV11-2 to TRBJ2-7; D is uncertain. The V end was cut by 1 base, the J end by 0 bases, with 19 bases between. The CDR3 is 18 amino acids. CDR1 SGHAT and CDR2 FQNNGV come from the germline V gene. The CDR3 nucleotides read TGTGCCAGCAGCTTAGGAAGCCTCTTGAATGGTAGCTCCTACGAGCAGTACTTC. It codes for CASSLGSLLNGSSYEQYF.

This chain connects TRBV11-2 to TRBJ1-6; TRBD1 is a possible D gene (5 bases). The CDR3 consists of 16 residues. Trimming cost V 5 bases and J 5 bases, with 16 bases left between them. Germline V CDR1 and CDR2: SGHAT, FQNNGV. The CDR3 is CASSPRVFLDNSPLHF. CDR3 DNA sequence: TGTGCCAGCAGCCCCAGGGTTTTTCTAGATAATTCACCCCTCCACTTT.

V gene TRBV2 combines with J gene TRBJ1-1; tentative D call: TRBD1 (5 bases). The germline CDR1 and CDR2 sequences are SNHLY and FYNNEI. The CDR3 contains 12 residues. Trimming shortened V by 6 bases and J by 6 bases, and 11 bases separated the two germline ends. The CDR3 DNA follows: TGTGCCAGCAGACTCGACAGTCCTGAAGCTTTCTTT. Translated, it gives CASRLDSPEAFF.

The J gene is TRBJ1-6, the V gene TRBV7-9; 8 bases are a match to TRBD1. The ends lost 5 bases at V and 10 bases at J; junction bases unmatched: 7. This CDR3 region has 14 residues. Germline CDR1 SEHNR, CDR2 FQNEAQ (reference sequence). This CDR3 is CASSHGQGGSPLHF. DNA of the CDR3: TGTGCCAGCAGCCACGGACAGGGTGGATCACCCCTCCACTTT.

Only one count was recorded for this clone. The chain uses TRBV19 and TRBJ1-5, with D perhaps TRBD1 (5 bases). The germline V and J ends were trimmed by 7 bases and 2 bases, with 12 bases remaining between them. The CDR3 is made up of 14 amino acids. In germline, CDR1 is LNHDA, CDR2 SQIVND (reference sequence). The CDR3 coding sequence is TGTGCCAGTAACCCGGGGGGGGGCAATCAGCCCCAGCATTTT. Translation gives CASNPGGGNQPQHF.

The chain employs TRBV18 and TRBJ1-1, with D uncertain. Germline V gene sequence: CDR1 KGHSH, CDR2 LQKENI. Trimming took off 5 bases at V and 5 bases at J, with 18 bases between the two ends. CDR3 length: 15 residues. The CDR3 protein is CASSSGEGGETEAFF. The CDR3 DNA follows: TGTGCCAGCTCATCCGGGGAGGGAGGCGAAACTGAAGCTTTCTTT.

The CDR3 region is CASSLVVPVSYEQYF. In DNA form, the CDR3 reads TGTGCCAGCAGCTTAGTTGTACCGGTCTCCTACGAGCAGTACTTC. This chain links TRBV11-2 with TRBJ2-7; D not certain. Trimming took off 1 base at V and 0 bases at J, with 10 bases between the two ends. The germline V gene has CDR1 SGHAT and CDR2 FQNNGV. The CDR3 consists of 15 residues. Full variable domain (outside the CDR3, taken from reference TRBV11-2 and TRBJ2-7): EAGVAQSPRYKIIEKRQSVAFWCNPISGHATLYWYQQILGQGPKLLIQFQNNGVVDDSQLPKDRFSAERLKGVDSTLKIQPAKLEDSAVYLCASSLVVPVSYEQYFGPGTRLTVT.

On this clone itself: It is unclear where the CDR3 begins or ends on the DNA, so no DNA is shown, and the CDR3 is as TCRdb lists it. The chain has TRBV27 and TRBJ2-5; the table's D call, TRBD2, has no DNA check behind it. The CDR3 is 22 residues long, counting both termini. CDR1 and CDR2 (germline): MNHEY, SMNVEV (reference sequence). This chain's CDR3 is CASSLSFWERGSELGYQETQYF.

The genes are TRBV11-2 and TRBJ2-6, with TRBD2 matching 16 bases. With V trimmed by 4 bases and J by 2 bases, 2 bases remained unmatched. The CDR3 runs to 18 residues. The V gene's germline CDR1 is SGHAT and CDR2 FQNNGV. CDR3 amino acids: CASSSGLAGGPGANVLTF. The DNA for the CDR3 is TGTGCCAGCAGCTCGGGACTAGCGGGAGGGCCTGGGGCCAACGTCCTGACTTTC.

CDR3 sequence reads: CASTQGGDTQYF. In DNA, the CDR3 is TGTGCCAGCACCCAGGGGGGAGATACGCAGTATTTT. The chain combines TRBV7-3 with TRBJ2-3; perhaps TRBD1 as D (7 bases). This CDR3 is built from 12 residues. CDR1 is SGHTA and CDR2 is FQGTGA in the germline V gene. V lost 7 bases and J 5 bases, leaving 10 bases between the germline ends.

The chain links TRBV30 to TRBJ2-3, with 12 bases aligning to TRBD2. The CDR3 runs 17 residues. The ends lost 2 bases at V and 4 bases at J; junction bases unmatched: 10. Germline assignment: CDR1 GTSNPN and CDR2 SVGIG (reference sequence). Here the CDR3 DNA reads TGTGCCTGGAGTCCCTGGACTAGCGGGAAGTTAGCAGATACGCAGTATTTT. Translation: CAWSPWTSGKLADTQYF.

This rearrangement joins TRBV4-3 to TRBJ2-5; 8 nucleotides align to TRBD1. V was pared by 4 bases and J by 5 bases, with 6 bases of the junction left unmatched. CDR1 and CDR2 (germline): LGHNA, YSLEER. The CDR3 consists of 14 residues. The DNA of the CDR3 is TGCGCCAGCAGCCTCAGACAGGGGTTGGAGACCCAGTACTTC. This sequence encodes CASSLRQGLETQYF.

V is TRBV11-3 and J is TRBJ2-5; 8 nucleotides line up with TRBD2. Germline-derived CDR1 and CDR2 are SGHNT and YENEEA. The CDR3 is 13 residues long. Losses at the gene ends were 1 base for V and 5 bases for J; bases not matched to a gene: 0. CDR3 sequence: CASSLGLAETQYF. In DNA, the CDR3 is TGTGCCAGCAGCTTAGGACTAGCGGAGACCCAGTACTTC. Supplemented by reference TRBV11-3 and TRBJ2-5, the full variable domain reads EAGVVQSPRYKIIEKKQPVAFWCNPISGHNTLYWYLQNLGQGPELLIRYENEEAVDDSQLPKDRFSAERLKGVDSTLKIQPAELGDSAVYLCASSLGLAETQYFGPGTRLLVL.

Here the CDR3 reads CASSFQDTQYF. CDR3 coding DNA: TGCGCCAGCAGCTTCCAAGATACGCAGTATTTT. This chain uses TRBV5-1 with TRBJ2-3; D remains ambiguous. V lost 2 bases to trimming and J lost 5 bases, with 3 bases between them. This CDR3 comprises 11 residues. Germline V CDR1 and CDR2: SGHRS, YFSETQ.

This clone was counted between two and nine times. The CDR3, as DNA: TGTGCCAGCAGTTCACAGGGGGGCTACGAGCAGTACTTC. Translated: CASSSQGGYEQYF. The rearrangement links TRBV6-6 to TRBJ2-7; TRBD1 agrees at 8 bases. With 4 bases clipped from V and 3 bases from J, the junction kept 2 bases outside the gene matches. Per the germline V gene, CDR1 is MNHNY and CDR2 is SVGAGI (reference sequence). This CDR3 is 13 amino acids long.

The chain employs TRBV29-1 and TRBJ1-1; D gene ambiguous. The CDR3 is 12 residues long. Trimming took 4 bases from V and 5 from J, leaving 11 bases between them. Germline values: CDR1 SQVTM, CDR2 ANQGSEA. CDR3: CSVGQTQTEAFF. The CDR3 DNA reads TGCAGCGTTGGTCAGACACAAACTGAAGCTTTCTTT.

The rearrangement joins TRBV28 to TRBJ2-5; D possibly corresponds to TRBD2 (6 bases). The V end was cut by 2 bases, the J end by 3 bases, with 19 bases between. CDR3 length equals 17 residues. CDR1 MDHEN and CDR2 SYDVKM come from the germline V gene. The CDR3 sequence: CASSLGSGSHREETQYF. CDR3 DNA sequence: TGTGCCAGCAGTTTAGGGTCCGGGAGTCACCGGGAAGAGACCCAGTACTTC.

The chain uses TRBV2 and TRBJ1-2; D is undetermined. The CDR3 is 13 residues long. The germline gives CDR1 SNHLY, CDR2 FYNNEI. The germline V and J ends were trimmed by 5 bases and 8 bases, with 15 bases remaining between them. The chain's CDR3 is CASSTRGPGGYTF. Written as DNA, the CDR3 is TGTGCCAGCAGTACGAGAGGTCCGGGAGGCTACACCTTC.

This chain connects TRBV6-1 to TRBJ2-6, with 11 bases matching TRBD1. This CDR3 comprises 15 residues. Germline V gives CDR1 MNHNS, CDR2 SASEGT. V was clipped by 9 bases and J by 3 bases; unmatched bases: 4. The CDR3 region has the DNA TGTGCCAGTGGACAGGGGGCAGGTGGGGCCAACGTCCTGACTTTC. This sequence encodes CASGQGAGGANVLTF.

The chain employs TRBV28 and TRBJ2-1, with 13 bases matching TRBD2. The length of the CDR3 is 14 residues. The V and J ends lost 4 bases and 10 bases, in that order; junction bases with no gene match: 4. In germline, CDR1 is MDHEN, CDR2 SYDVKM. CDR3 protein: CASSSPGLAGEQFF. CDR3 bases: TGTGCCAGCAGTTCCCCGGGACTAGCGGGGGAGCAGTTCTTC.

V gene TRBV15 combines with J gene TRBJ2-7; D possibly corresponds to TRBD1 (5 bases). Trimming cost V 3 bases and J 2 bases, with 8 bases left between them. The CDR3 contains 13 residues. Germline V lookup: CDR1 LNHNV, CDR2 YYDKDF (reference sequence). CDR3 loop: CATSRDTTYEQYF. For the CDR3, the DNA is TGTGCCACCAGCAGGGACACCACCTACGAGCAGTACTTC.

The gene calls are TRBV5-8 and TRBJ1-1, with a possible D match to TRBD1 (5 bases). V dropped 4 bases and J dropped 1 base, with 8 bases sitting between them. Germline lookup yields CDR1 SGHTS and CDR2 YDEGEE. The CDR3 is 13 residues long. CDR3 DNA: TGTGCCAGCAGCCCGACAGAGAACACTGAAGCTTTCTTT. Amino acids: CASSPTENTEAFF.

The sample holds one count of this clone. The chain carries TRBV19 and TRBJ1-5; 7 positions agree with TRBD1. This CDR3 region has 18 residues. V lost 4 bases to trimming and J lost 2 bases; unmatched junction nucleotides: 14. Germline values: CDR1 LNHDA, CDR2 SQIVND (reference sequence). The CDR3 here is CASSKLSIRGIGNQPQHF. The CDR3 coding sequence is TGTGCCAGTAGTAAACTCTCTATCAGGGGGATTGGCAATCAGCCCCAGCATTTT.